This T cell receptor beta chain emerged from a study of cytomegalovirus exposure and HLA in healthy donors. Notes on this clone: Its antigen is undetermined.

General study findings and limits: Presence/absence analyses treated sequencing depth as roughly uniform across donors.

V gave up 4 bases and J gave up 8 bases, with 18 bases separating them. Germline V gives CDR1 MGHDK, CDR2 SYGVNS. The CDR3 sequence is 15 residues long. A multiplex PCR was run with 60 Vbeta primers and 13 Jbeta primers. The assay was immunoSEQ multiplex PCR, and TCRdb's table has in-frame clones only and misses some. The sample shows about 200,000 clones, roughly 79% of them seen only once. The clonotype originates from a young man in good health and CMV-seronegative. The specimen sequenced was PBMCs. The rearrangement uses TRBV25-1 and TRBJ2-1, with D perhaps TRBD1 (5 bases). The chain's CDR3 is CASSGGFLGADEQFF. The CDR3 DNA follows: TGTGCCAGCAGTGGAGGCTTTTTAGGGGCCGATGAGCAGTTCTTC.